This is a list of T cell receptor beta chains from one sample in a study of blood T cell repertoires in COVID-19. The assay was immunoSEQ multiplex PCR, and TCRdb's table has in-frame clones only and misses some. The table shows 150,000 to 190,000 clones, with approximately 73% occurring only once. Input material: peripheral blood. The receptor set was obtained from a woman aged 80 or older with acute or convalescent COVID-19. Each CDR3 is given with its conserved first and last residue. The order of the fields is V gene, J gene, CDR3 length, D gene, CDR3 protein. D genes are given only for firm matches.

TRBV11-2	TRBJ2-1	16	TRBD1	CASSLAGTGTLNEQFF
TRBV4-1	TRBJ1-1	13	NA	CASSQESRTEAFF
TRBV29-1	TRBJ1-1	13	NA	CSVESGFNTEAFF
TRBV6-2/TRBV6-3	TRBJ1-1	13	NA	CASSYDQGTEAFF
TRBV2	TRBJ2-7	13	TRBD1	CALKTGGFHEQYF
TRBV12-3/TRBV12-4	TRBJ1-6	13	NA	CASSWRLNSPLHF
TRBV7-9	TRBJ2-2	18	TRBD1	CASSLDPLTRGLTGELFF
TRBV5-1	TRBJ1-2	18	TRBD1	CASRTSSAAGQGDYGYTF
TRBV25-1	TRBJ2-7	14	NA	CASIGVGVWSEQYF
TRBV7-9	TRBJ2-6	15	NA	CASSFEGSGANVLTF
TRBV10-3	TRBJ2-5	19	NA	CAISEMGWASLGLGETQYF
TRBV5-1	TRBJ2-5	16	TRBD1	CASSSYGQGTGETQYF
TRBV7-9	TRBJ2-7	14	TRBD1	CASSQGQASYEQYF
TRBV6-5	TRBJ1-1	14	TRBD1	CASKAWTGNTEAFF
TRBV5-4	TRBJ2-1	14	NA	CASSLAVGVNEQFF
TRBV30	TRBJ1-6	15	NA	CAWSVVGGTNSPLHF
TRBV3-1/TRBV3-2	TRBJ2-7	17	NA	CASSTPKSSWSRYEQYF
TRBV5-5	TRBJ1-2	13	NA	CASSFSPDYGYTF
TRBV10-3	TRBJ1-5	14	TRBD1	CAIRGQGARQPQHF
TRBV19	TRBJ2-5	15	TRBD2	CASSQGGAGEETQYF
TRBV6-5	TRBJ1-2	15	NA	CASSYSGSGLYGYTF
TRBV19	TRBJ2-7	14	NA	CASSADSGLYEQYF
TRBV21-1	TRBJ2-5	15	NA	CARQDSYSTQETQYF
TRBV29-1	TRBJ2-3	13	TRBD2	CSVPAGGTDTQYF
TRBV6-4	TRBJ1-1	13	NA	CASSAQEGTEAFF
TRBV6-1	TRBJ1-3	15	NA	CASSEAGTAGNTIYF
TRBV6-5	TRBJ2-7	12	NA	CASQGLAYEQYF
TRBV19	TRBJ1-3	14	NA	CASSSTGTGNTIYF
TRBV7-2	TRBJ2-3	14	TRBD2	CASRPGGGTDTQYF
TRBV18	TRBJ1-3	16	NA	CASSPRNTGTGNTIYF
TRBV18	TRBJ1-1	14	NA	CASSPDSGNTEAFF
TRBV7-9	TRBJ2-2	14	NA	CASSFQANTGELFF
TRBV4-1	TRBJ1-6	16	TRBD1	CASSQDKDRGYSPLHF
TRBV14	TRBJ2-1	16	TRBD2	CASSPRLAGGPNEQFF
TRBV6-2/TRBV6-3	TRBJ1-6	13	NA	CASSGGLGSPLHF